Presented here are 7 T cell receptor beta chains from one specimen sequenced in a study of cytomegalovirus exposure and HLA in healthy donors. Use of 60 Vbeta and 13 Jbeta primers characterized the PCR. Using immunoSEQ multiplex PCR, the repertoire was profiled, and TCRdb retains in-frame clones only, with some absent. The table lists roughly 180,000 clones, roughly 80% of them singletons. Sequenced input: PBMCs. These receptors all stem from a man younger than 45 in good health and CMV-seronegative.

The genes are TRBV19 and TRBJ2-7, with 8 bases fitting TRBD2. V was pared by 3 bases and J by 2 bases, with 6 bases of the junction left unmatched. Germline V gene sequence: CDR1 LNHDA, CDR2 SQIVND (reference sequence). The CDR3 covers 15 residues. CDR3 nucleotide sequence: TGTGCCAGTAGTATTATTAGCGGGGACGCCTACGAGCAGTACTTC. Protein product: CASSIISGDAYEQYF.

V is TRBV30 and J is TRBJ1-2, with 9 bases lining up with TRBD1. Trimming at V came to 7 bases and at J to 8 bases, leaving 8 bases not matched to a gene. Germline CDR1 reads GTSNPN; CDR2 reads SVGIG (reference sequence). The CDR3 contains 12 residues. CDR3 sequence: CALLDRGLGYTF. In nucleotides, the CDR3 is TGTGCCTTATTGGACAGGGGACTCGGCTACACCTTC.

This clone was recorded only once. This chain joins TRBV27 and TRBJ2-1; 7 bases match TRBD1. CDR1 is MNHEY, CDR2 SMNVEV, per germline (reference sequence). The CDR3 is made up of 14 amino acids. V gave up 5 bases and J gave up 7 bases; unmatched junction bases: 8. This chain's CDR3 is CASSPRQGKNEQFF. The CDR3 DNA reads TGTGCCAGCAGTCCGCGACAGGGAAAAAATGAGCAGTTCTTC.

The chain links TRBV9 to TRBJ2-3; D remains unclear. The CDR3 consists of 14 residues. V gave up 4 bases and J gave up 0 bases, with 9 bases separating them. Germline V CDR1 and CDR2: SGDLS, YYNGEE. The CDR3 protein is CASSPRQSTDTQYF. CDR3 bases: TGTGCCAGCAGCCCCCGTCAGAGCACAGATACGCAGTATTTT. The full variable domain, completed using reference TRBV9 and TRBJ2-3, is DSGVTQTPKHLITATGQRVTLRCSPRSGDLSVYWYQQSLDQGLQFLIQYYNGEERAKGNILERFSAQQFPDLHSELNLSSLELGDSALYFCASSPRQSTDTQYFGPGTRLTVL.

The genes are TRBV9 and TRBJ1-4, with D possibly being TRBD1 (6 bases). CDR3 length: 15 residues. Between the trimmed V and J ends, which lost 0 bases and 4 bases, there was a span of 10 bases. Germline CDR1 and CDR2: SGDLS and YYNGEE. In DNA, the CDR3 is TGTGCCAGCAGCGTAGCACAGGGCCTTAATGAAAAACTGTTTTTT. This translates into CASSVAQGLNEKLFF.

This clone was seen a handful of times. V is TRBV5-1 and J is TRBJ1-2; possibly TRBD1 for D (5 bases). The CDR3 covers 13 residues. Germline V gives CDR1 SGHRS, CDR2 YFSETQ. Trimming stripped 2 bases from V and 7 bases from J, with 12 bases between. The CDR3 protein is CASSFDSSTGYTF. CDR3 coding DNA: TGCGCCAGCAGCTTTGACAGCTCGACTGGCTACACCTTC.

The chain is built from TRBV2 and TRBJ2-3, with D unresolved. CDR3 length: 13 amino acids. V lost 6 bases to trimming and J lost 1 base, with 8 bases between them. Germline CDR1 reads SNHLY; CDR2 reads FYNNEI. CDR3 amino acids: CASRYSRTDTQYF. CDR3 nucleotide sequence: TGTGCCAGCAGATATAGCCGCACAGATACGCAGTATTTT. The full variable domain, its missing parts supplied by reference TRBV2 and TRBJ2-3, is EPEVTQTPSHQVTQMGQEVILRCVPISNHLYFYWYRQILGQKVEFLVSFYNNEISEKSEIFDDQFSVERPDGSNFTLKIRSTKLEDSAMYFCASRYSRTDTQYFGPGTRLTVL.